These 21 T cell receptor beta chains share one sample of origin, sequenced in a study of graft-versus-host responses after intestinal transplantation. The method was immunoSEQ multiplex PCR; TCRdb's version includes in-frame clones alone and lacks a portion of them. The repertoire has about 10,000 clones, about 90% of them found once; the top ten carry 2% to 2.5%. Source: PBMCs, taken 43 to 45 days after intestinal transplant. All receptors derive from a human patient who received an intestinal transplant, so some T cells may come from the graft donor.

This chain connects TRBV7-2 to TRBJ1-2, with 8 bases identical to TRBD1. V was clipped by 5 bases and J by 2 bases; unmatched bases: 7. Germline V CDR1 and CDR2: SGHTA, FQGNSA. This CDR3 spans 15 amino acids. The CDR3 reads CASSQWTGRNYGYTF. In DNA form, the CDR3 reads TGTGCCAGCAGCCAATGGACAGGGAGAAACTATGGCTACACCTTC.

The chain carries TRBV11-2 and TRBJ2-5, with D perhaps given as TRBD1 or TRBD2 (6 bases each). Trimming took 3 bases from V and 4 from J, leaving 21 bases between them. The CDR3 spans 17 residues. Germline V gene data show CDR1 as SGHAT and CDR2 as FQNNGV. CDR3 coding DNA: TGTGCCAGCAGCTTTATCCGGTACAGGGAGGAGGGAGAGACCCAGTACTTC. It is translated as CASSFIRYREEGETQYF.

The chain combines TRBV6-5 with TRBJ1-1; no reliable D call. The CDR3 has 11 residues. In germline, CDR1 is MNHEY, CDR2 SVGAGI. Trimming cost V 7 bases and J 6 bases, with 9 bases left between them. The DNA for the CDR3 is TGTGCCAGCACTAACGCTTCTGAAGCTTTCTTT. This gives the protein CASTNASEAFF.

The rearrangement links TRBV19 to TRBJ2-7; TRBD1 agrees at 10 bases. Trimming cost V 5 bases and J 3 bases; bases outside gene matches: 4. Germline V gene sequence: CDR1 LNHDA, CDR2 SQIVND (reference sequence). CDR3 size: 14 residues. CDR3 sequence: CASSERTGGYEQYF. In DNA, the CDR3 is TGTGCCAGTAGTGAGCGGACAGGGGGCTACGAGCAGTACTTC.

The rearrangement links TRBV7-7 to TRBJ2-1, with a tentative D call TRBD1 (5 bases). The CDR3 has 13 amino acids. V gave up 1 base and J gave up 10 bases, with 11 bases separating them. Germline-derived CDR1 and CDR2 are SSHAT and FNYEAQ (reference sequence). The CDR3 DNA sequence: TGTGCCAGCAGCTTAGGCCAGGGAAGCGAGCAGTTCTTC. Amino acids: CASSLGQGSEQFF.

This clone came up a few times. The rearrangement joins TRBV27 to TRBJ2-6; D uncertain. CDR1 is MNHEY and CDR2 is SMNVEV in the germline V gene (reference sequence). V was shortened by 1 base and J by 2 bases, with 3 bases between the two germline ends. CDR3 length equals 14 residues. CDR3 nucleotide sequence: TGTGCCAGCAGTTTATTTCCTGGGGCCAACGTCCTGACTTTC. Amino acids: CASSLFPGANVLTF.

V gene TRBV5-6 combines with J gene TRBJ1-2; the D is unclear. The CDR3 runs 14 residues. The V end lost 4 bases, the J end lost 1 base, and 11 bases lay between the germline ends. The germline V gene has CDR1 SGHDT and CDR2 YYEEEE. In DNA form, the CDR3 reads TGTGCCAGCAGCCCTGGACGGGATAACTATGGCTACACCTTC. Its protein product is CASSPGRDNYGYTF.

The count of this clone is one. CDR3 loop: CASKGGLNYEQYF. Written as DNA, the CDR3 is TGCGCCAGCAAAGGGGGCCTGAACTACGAGCAGTACTTC. This chain uses TRBV10-2 with TRBJ2-7; TRBD1 aligns across 7 bases. The CDR3 runs to 13 residues. Trimming cost V 7 bases and J 3 bases; bases outside gene matches: 6. In germline, CDR1 is WSHSY, CDR2 SAAADI.

The chain joins TRBV7-9 to TRBJ2-7; D call uncertain. Trimming shortened V by 2 bases and J by 2 bases, and 7 bases separated the two germline ends. The CDR3 sequence is 13 residues long. CDR1 and CDR2 (germline): SEHNR, FQNEAQ (reference sequence). In DNA, the CDR3 is TGTGCCAGCAGCTTAATTCCTACCTACGAGCAGTACTTC. Encoded protein: CASSLIPTYEQYF.

The gene calls are TRBV18 and TRBJ2-5, with D hard to call. Germline CDR1 KGHSH, CDR2 LQKENI. The CDR3 runs 13 residues. V gave up 11 bases and J gave up 1 base, with 14 bases separating them. CDR3 in DNA: TGTGCCGGGAAAAGGGAATCCCAAGAGACCCAGTACTTC. This codes for CAGKRESQETQYF.

The V and J genes are TRBV19 and TRBJ2-7; perhaps TRBD1 as D (7 bases). Germline lookup yields CDR1 LNHDA and CDR2 SQIVND (reference sequence). This CDR3 region has 14 residues. Trimming shortened V by 3 bases and J by 5 bases, and 14 bases separated the two germline ends. This chain's CDR3 is CASSIQTGRNEQYF. CDR3 coding DNA: TGTGCCAGTAGTATCCAGACAGGGAGGAACGAGCAGTACTTC.

CDR3 amino acids: CASSVGTSGSARNTGELFF. The CDR3 bases are TGTGCCAGCAGCGTAGGGACTAGCGGGAGCGCTAGGAACACCGGGGAGCTGTTTTTT. The genes are TRBV9 and TRBJ2-2; TRBD2 matches at 13 bases. Germline V gene data show CDR1 as SGDLS and CDR2 as YYNGEE. The CDR3 runs to 19 residues. The V segment lost 0 bases and the J segment 1 base; nucleotides outside the gene matches: 6. Based on the CDR3 plus reference TRBV9 and TRBJ2-2, the full variable domain is DSGVTQTPKHLITATGQRVTLRCSPRSGDLSVYWYQQSLDQGLQFLIQYYNGEERAKGNILERFSAQQFPDLHSELNLSSLELGDSALYFCASSVGTSGSARNTGELFFGEGSRLTVL.

This sequence joins TRBV18 and TRBJ2-1, with 9 bases lining up with TRBD1. CDR3 length equals 14 residues. Germline V gives CDR1 KGHSH, CDR2 LQKENI. V lost 4 bases, J lost 6 bases, and 4 bases stayed unmatched. This CDR3 reads CASSQGQGGNEQFF. The CDR3 DNA is TGTGCCAGCTCACAGGGACAGGGTGGCAATGAGCAGTTCTTC.

The chain uses TRBV11-2 and TRBJ1-2, with D possibly TRBD1 on 6 matching bases. The germline CDR1 and CDR2 sequences are SGHAT and FQNNGV. The CDR3 sequence is 12 residues long. With 4 bases removed from V and 3 bases from J, the gap between germline ends came to 6 bases. CDR3 bases: TGTGCCAGCAGCTCAGGGGACTATGGCTACACCTTC. This gives the protein CASSSGDYGYTF.

This clone has just one count. Written as DNA, the CDR3 is TGTGCCAGCAGCCCCGGGACTAGCGGAACCTACGAGCAGTACTTC. It specifies CASSPGTSGTYEQYF. J is TRBJ2-7 and V is TRBV9, with TRBD2 identical over 11 bases. The CDR3 is made up of 15 amino acids. The germline CDR1 and CDR2 sequences are SGDLS and YYNGEE. J gave up 2 bases and V 4 bases, and 5 bases lay outside the gene matches. The complete variable domain, with remaining parts taken from reference TRBV9 and TRBJ2-7, reads DSGVTQTPKHLITATGQRVTLRCSPRSGDLSVYWYQQSLDQGLQFLIQYYNGEERAKGNILERFSAQQFPDLHSELNLSSLELGDSALYFCASSPGTSGTYEQYFGPGTRLTVT.

This chain joins TRBV19 and TRBJ1-1; the match to TRBD1 covers 7 bases. This CDR3 spans 13 amino acids. The junction had 5 bases not matched to a gene; V was cut back by 6 bases and J by 4 bases. Germline V gives CDR1 LNHDA, CDR2 SQIVND (reference sequence). CDR3 in DNA: TGTGCCAGTAGCACGACAGGGCTCACTGAAGCTTTCTTT. The encoded protein is CASSTTGLTEAFF.

The DNA for the CDR3 is TGCGCCAGCAGCTCATTCGGGACAGGGGGCCCCTACGAGCAGTACTTC. Translation: CASSSFGTGGPYEQYF. J is TRBJ2-7 and V is TRBV5-1; 12 bases match TRBD1. Germline trimming cut 3 bases from V and 2 bases from J; bases unmatched to any gene: 6. From germline, CDR1 is SGHRS and CDR2 YFSETQ. CDR3 length: 16 amino acids.

The rearrangement uses TRBV7-3 and TRBJ2-7; D gene unclear. Looked up from germline, CDR1 is SGHTA and CDR2 is FQGTGA. Trimming cost V 0 bases and J 4 bases, with 10 bases left between them. The CDR3 is 14 residues long. The CDR3 loop reads CASSLTPANYEQYF. The CDR3 DNA is TGTGCCAGCAGCTTAACTCCAGCTAATTACGAGCAGTACTTC.

The CDR3 spells CASSVRGGGEQYF. The DNA for the CDR3 is TGCGCCAGCAGTGTGAGGGGAGGGGGCGAGCAGTACTTC. The chain links TRBV10-1 to TRBJ2-7; tentative D call: TRBD2 (7 bases). CDR3 size: 13 residues. Germline loops: CDR1 WNHNN, CDR2 SYGVQD (reference sequence). V shed 4 bases and J shed 6 bases, with 13 bases lying between them.

V usage is TRBV12-5 and J usage is TRBJ2-5, with unresolved D. Between the trimmed V and J ends, which lost 8 bases and 5 bases, there was a span of 6 bases. CDR3 size: 10 residues. CDR1 is LGHNT, CDR2 FRNRAP, per germline. The chain's CDR3 is CASMGETQYF. CDR3 DNA sequence: TGTGCTAGTATGGGGGAGACCCAGTACTTC.

The chain employs TRBV25-1 and TRBJ2-1; D ambiguous. Trimming pared 6 bases from V and 4 bases from J, leaving 16 bases between. The CDR3 covers 15 residues. Germline V gene data show CDR1 as MGHDK and CDR2 as SYGVNS. The CDR3 is CASRAGLLTYNEQFF. CDR3 DNA sequence: TGTGCCAGCAGGGCCGGGCTCCTGACTTACAATGAGCAGTTCTTC.